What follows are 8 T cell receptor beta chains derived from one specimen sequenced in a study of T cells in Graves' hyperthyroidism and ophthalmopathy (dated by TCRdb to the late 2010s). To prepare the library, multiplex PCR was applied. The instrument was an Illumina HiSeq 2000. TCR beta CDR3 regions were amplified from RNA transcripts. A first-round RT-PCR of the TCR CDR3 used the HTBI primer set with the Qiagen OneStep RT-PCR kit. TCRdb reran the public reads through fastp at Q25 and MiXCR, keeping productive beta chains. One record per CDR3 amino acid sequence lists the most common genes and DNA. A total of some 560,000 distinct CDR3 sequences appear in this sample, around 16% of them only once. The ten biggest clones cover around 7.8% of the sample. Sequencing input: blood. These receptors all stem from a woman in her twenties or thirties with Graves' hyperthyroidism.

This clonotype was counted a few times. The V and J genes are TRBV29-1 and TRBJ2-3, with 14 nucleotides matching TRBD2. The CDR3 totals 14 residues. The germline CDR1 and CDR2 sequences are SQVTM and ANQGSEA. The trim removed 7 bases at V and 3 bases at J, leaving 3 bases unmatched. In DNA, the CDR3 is TGCAGCGATGGGACTAGCGGGAGTACAGATACGCAGTATTTT. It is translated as CSDGTSGSTDTQYF.

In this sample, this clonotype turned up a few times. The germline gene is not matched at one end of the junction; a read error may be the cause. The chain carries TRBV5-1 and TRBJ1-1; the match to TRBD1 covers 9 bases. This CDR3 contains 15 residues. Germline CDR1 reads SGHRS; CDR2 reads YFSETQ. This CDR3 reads CASSKTGGVGVEAFF. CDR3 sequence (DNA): TGTGCCAGCAGCAAAACAGGGGGCGTTGGAGTCGAAGCTTTCTTT.

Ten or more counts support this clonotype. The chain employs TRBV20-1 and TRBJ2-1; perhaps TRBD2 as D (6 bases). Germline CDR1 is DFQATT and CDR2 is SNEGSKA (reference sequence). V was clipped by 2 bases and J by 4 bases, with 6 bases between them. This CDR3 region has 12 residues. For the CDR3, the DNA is TGCAGTGCTAGACGGGGGTACAATGAGCAGTTCTTC. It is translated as CSARRGYNEQFF.

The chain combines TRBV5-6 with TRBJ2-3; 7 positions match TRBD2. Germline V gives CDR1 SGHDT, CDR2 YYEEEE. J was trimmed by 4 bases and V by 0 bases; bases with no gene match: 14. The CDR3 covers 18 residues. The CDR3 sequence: CASSLEASGQGPSDTQYF. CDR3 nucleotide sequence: TGTGCCAGCAGCTTGGAGGCTAGCGGCCAAGGGCCATCAGATACGCAGTATTTT.

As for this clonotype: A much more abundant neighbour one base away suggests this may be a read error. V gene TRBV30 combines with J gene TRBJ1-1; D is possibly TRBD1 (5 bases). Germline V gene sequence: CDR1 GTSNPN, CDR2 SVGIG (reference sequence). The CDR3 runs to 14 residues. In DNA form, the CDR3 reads TGTGCCTGGACCCACCGAGGCAGGGTGACTGAAGCTTCCTTT. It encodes CAWTHRGRVTEASF.

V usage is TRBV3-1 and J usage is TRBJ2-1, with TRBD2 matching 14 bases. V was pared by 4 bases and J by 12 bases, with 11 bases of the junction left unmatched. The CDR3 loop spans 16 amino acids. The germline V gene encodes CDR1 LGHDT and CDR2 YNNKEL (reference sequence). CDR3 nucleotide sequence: TGTGCCAGCAGCCCAGCCACGGGACTAGCGGGAGTGGGGCAGTTCTTC. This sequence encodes CASSPATGLAGVGQFF.

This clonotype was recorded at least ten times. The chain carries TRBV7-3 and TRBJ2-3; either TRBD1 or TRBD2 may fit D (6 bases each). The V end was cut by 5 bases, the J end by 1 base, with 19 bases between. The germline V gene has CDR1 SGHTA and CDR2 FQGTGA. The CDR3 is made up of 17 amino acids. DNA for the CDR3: TGTGCCAGCAGCCAAAGTATCGGGGGCGCGGGCACAGATACGCAGTATTTT. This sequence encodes CASSQSIGGAGTDTQYF.

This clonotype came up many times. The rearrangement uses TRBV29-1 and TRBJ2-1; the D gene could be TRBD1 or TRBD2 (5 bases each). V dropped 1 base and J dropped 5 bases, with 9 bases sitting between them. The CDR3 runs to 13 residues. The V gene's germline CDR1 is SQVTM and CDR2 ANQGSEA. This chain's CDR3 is CSVEGGRNNEQFF. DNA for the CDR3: TGCAGCGTTGAAGGGGGACGTAACAATGAGCAGTTCTTC.